These T cell receptor beta chains were read from a single sample in a study of CD8+ T cells in alopecia areata. Produced via immunoSEQ multiplex PCR; TCRdb's table is partial and in-frame only. The sample lists more than 85,000 clones, 35% to 50% seen once, with 0.79% in the top ten. Sequenced: CD4+ T cells sorted from blood. These receptors were taken from a human donor with alopecia areata. CDR3s leave out the opening cysteine and the closing phenylalanine or tryptophan. The D gene is left open where the match is weak.

j_call v_call d_call cdr3_aa
TRBJ2-5 TRBV7-9 TRBD2 ASSPSGTQETQY
TRBJ2-2 TRBV29-1 TRBD1 SVTFLTGGTGELF
TRBJ2-2 TRBV14 NA ASSRLRNLGELF
TRBJ2-5 TRBV4-2 NA ASSPGRGAQETQY
TRBJ2-5 TRBV25-1 NA ASSLLATETQY
TRBJ2-7 TRBV5-1 NA ASSSRGYEQY
TRBJ2-7 TRBV29-1 NA SVTGPQAYEQY
TRBJ1-2 TRBV29-1 NA SVEDTVWGYT
TRBJ2-5 TRBV28 NA ASTPRGFEQETQY
TRBJ2-2 TRBV29-1 NA SAVEGANTGELF
TRBJ2-1 TRBV29-1 TRBD1 SVGQGMNNEQF
TRBJ2-3 TRBV7-3 NA ASRTGGSGDTQY
TRBJ2-2 TRBV7-9 NA ASSLGANTGELF
TRBJ2-1 TRBV14 NA ASSQDWRTPF
TRBJ2-3 TRBV9 NA ASSVGVGSTDTQY
TRBJ2-3 TRBV29-1 TRBD2 SVELAGGADTQY
TRBJ2-7 TRBV2 NA ASGAWYEQY
TRBJ2-7 TRBV19 TRBD1 ASTPYGQGSVYEQY
TRBJ2-1 TRBV29-1 NA SAARDDYNEQF
TRBJ1-1 TRBV2 TRBD1 ASSEDRDREAF
TRBJ1-2 TRBV23-1 TRBD1 AINPGQSYGYT
TRBJ2-5 TRBV5-6 NA ASSSVRAEETQY
TRBJ2-5 TRBV29-1 NA SVEGGLRTGRETQY
TRBJ1-4 TRBV5-1 TRBD1 ASSSDRRNEKLF